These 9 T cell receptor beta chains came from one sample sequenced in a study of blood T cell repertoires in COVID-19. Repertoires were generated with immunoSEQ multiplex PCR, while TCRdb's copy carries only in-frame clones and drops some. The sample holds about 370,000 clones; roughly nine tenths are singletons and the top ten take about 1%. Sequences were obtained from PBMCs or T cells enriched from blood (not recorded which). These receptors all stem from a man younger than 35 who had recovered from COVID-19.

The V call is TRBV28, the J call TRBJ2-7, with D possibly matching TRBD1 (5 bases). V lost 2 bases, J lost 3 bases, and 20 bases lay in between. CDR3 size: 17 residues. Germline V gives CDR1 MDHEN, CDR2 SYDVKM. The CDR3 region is CASSLIGATDALYEQYF. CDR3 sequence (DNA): TGTGCCAGCAGTTTAATAGGGGCGACAGACGCCCTCTACGAGCAGTACTTC.

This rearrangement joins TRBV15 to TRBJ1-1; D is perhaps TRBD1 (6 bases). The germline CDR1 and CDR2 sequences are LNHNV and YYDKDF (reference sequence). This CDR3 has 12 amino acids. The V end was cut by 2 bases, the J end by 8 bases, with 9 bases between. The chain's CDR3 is CATSRIQGEAFF. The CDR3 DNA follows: TGTGCCACCAGCAGAATTCAGGGGGAAGCTTTCTTT. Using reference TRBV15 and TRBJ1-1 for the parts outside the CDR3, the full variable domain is DAMVIQNPRYQVTQFGKPVTLSCSQTLNHNVMYWYQQKSSQAPKLLFHYYDKDFNNEADTPDNFQSRRPNTSFCFLDIRSPGLGDTAMYLCATSRIQGEAFFGQGTRLTVV.

CDR3 protein: CASSIRLIKPGGINEQFF. DNA for the CDR3: TGTGCCAGCAGTATCCGGCTCATAAAACCGGGGGGGATTAATGAGCAGTTCTTC. The chain recombines TRBV27 with TRBJ2-1; the match to TRBD2 covers 8 bases. This CDR3 has 18 residues. With 5 bases clipped from V and 7 bases from J, the junction kept 19 bases outside the gene matches. Germline V gene sequence: CDR1 MNHEY, CDR2 SMNVEV (reference sequence).

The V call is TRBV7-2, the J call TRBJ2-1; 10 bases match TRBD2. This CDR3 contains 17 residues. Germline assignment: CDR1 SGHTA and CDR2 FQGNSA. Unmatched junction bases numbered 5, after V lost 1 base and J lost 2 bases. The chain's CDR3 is CASSLEGSGRPYNEQFF. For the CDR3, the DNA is TGTGCCAGCAGCTTAGAGGGTAGCGGGAGGCCCTACAATGAGCAGTTCTTC.

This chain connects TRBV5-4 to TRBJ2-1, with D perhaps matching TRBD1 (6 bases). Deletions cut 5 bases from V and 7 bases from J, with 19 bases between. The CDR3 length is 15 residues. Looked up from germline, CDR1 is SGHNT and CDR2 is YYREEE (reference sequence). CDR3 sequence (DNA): TGTGCCAGCAGGGACAACAGGGCCTTGCGGAATGAGCAGTTCTTC. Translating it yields CASRDNRALRNEQFF.

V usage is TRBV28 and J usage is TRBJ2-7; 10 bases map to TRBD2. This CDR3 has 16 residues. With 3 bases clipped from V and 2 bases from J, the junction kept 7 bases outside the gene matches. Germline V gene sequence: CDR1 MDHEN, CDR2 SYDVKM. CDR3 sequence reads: CASSLWSGRVTYEQYF. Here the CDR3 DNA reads TGTGCCAGCAGTTTGTGGAGCGGGAGGGTTACCTACGAGCAGTACTTC.

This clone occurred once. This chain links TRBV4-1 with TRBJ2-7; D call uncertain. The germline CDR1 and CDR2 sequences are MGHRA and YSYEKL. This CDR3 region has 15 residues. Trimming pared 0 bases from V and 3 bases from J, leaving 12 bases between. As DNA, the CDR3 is TGCGCCAGCAGCCAAGATCCCGTGGAGAACTACGAGCAGTACTTC. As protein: CASSQDPVENYEQYF.

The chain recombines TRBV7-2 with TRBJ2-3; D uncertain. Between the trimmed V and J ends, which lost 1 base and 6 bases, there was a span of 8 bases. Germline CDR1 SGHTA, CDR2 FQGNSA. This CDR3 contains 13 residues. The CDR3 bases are TGTGCCAGCAGCTTAGAGCTAACCGATACGCAGTATTTT. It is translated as CASSLELTDTQYF. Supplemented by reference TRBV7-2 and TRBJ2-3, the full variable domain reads GAGVSQSPSNKVTEKGKDVELRCDPISGHTALYWYRQSLGQGLEFLIYFQGNSAPDKSGLPSDRFSAERTGGSVSTLTIQRTQQEDSAVYLCASSLELTDTQYFGPGTRLTVL.

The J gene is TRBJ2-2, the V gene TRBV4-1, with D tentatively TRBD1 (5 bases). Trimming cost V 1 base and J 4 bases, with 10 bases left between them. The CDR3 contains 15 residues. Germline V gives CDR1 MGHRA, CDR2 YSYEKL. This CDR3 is CASSQVQGTTGELFF. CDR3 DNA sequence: TGCGCCAGCAGCCAAGTGCAGGGTACCACCGGGGAGCTGTTTTTT.